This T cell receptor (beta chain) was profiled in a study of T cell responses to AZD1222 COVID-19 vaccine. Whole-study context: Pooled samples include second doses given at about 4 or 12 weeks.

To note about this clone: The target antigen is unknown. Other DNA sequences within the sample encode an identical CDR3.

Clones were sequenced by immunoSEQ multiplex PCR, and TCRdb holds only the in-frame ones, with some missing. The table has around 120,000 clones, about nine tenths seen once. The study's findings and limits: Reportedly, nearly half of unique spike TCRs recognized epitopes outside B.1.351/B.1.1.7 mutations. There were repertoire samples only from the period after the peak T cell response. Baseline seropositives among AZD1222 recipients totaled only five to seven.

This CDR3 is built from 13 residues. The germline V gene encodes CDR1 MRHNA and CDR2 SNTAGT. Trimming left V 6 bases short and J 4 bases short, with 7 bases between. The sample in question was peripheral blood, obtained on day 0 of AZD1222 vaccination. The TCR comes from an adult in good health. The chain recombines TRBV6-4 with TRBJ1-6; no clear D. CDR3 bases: TGTGCCAGCAGGCGGGATTATAATTCACCCCTCCACTTT. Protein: CASRRDYNSPLHF.